This T cell receptor beta chain was captured in a study of blood T cell repertoires in COVID-19. Overall study: The cDNA or gDNA used as material had been derived from T cells, B-cell-depleted T cells, or PBMCs.

Trimming removed 4 bases from V and 14 bases from J, with 14 bases in between. The germline CDR1 and CDR2 sequences are SEHNR and FQNEAQ (reference sequence). The CDR3 contains 12 residues. Enrolled through a virtual design, the participants were between about 18 and 100 years of age and came from 24 US areas. In the original analysis: Reference gene primer amplification gave nucleated cell count estimates. Clones were read by immunoSEQ multiplex PCR, and TCRdb kept only the in-frame ones, dropping some. V and J calls and clone size come straight from that table; D and trimming were deduced from the DNA. The sample gives around 320,000 clones, 90% of which show up once; approximately 4.3% is in the top ten.

The specimen was PBMCs or T cells enriched from blood (not recorded which). The chain combines TRBV7-9 with TRBJ1-4; D not certain. The receptor comes from a woman between 18 and 30 years old with acute COVID-19. This chain's CDR3 is CASSSITPGLFF. For the CDR3, the DNA is TGTGCCAGCAGCTCCATAACTCCGGGGCTGTTTTTT.